This paragraph reports one TCR beta chain. The antigen is undetermined. The sample originates from a study of T cell responses to AZD1222 COVID-19 vaccine. Study-wide points: Donor demographics were predominantly white British with a female majority; clonal diversity may be underestimated. Among AZD1222 vaccinees, only five to seven were seropositive at baseline. At 160-218 and 743-854, vaccine-associated CD4 TCRs were dominant, and they spanned spike.

Clones were read by immunoSEQ multiplex PCR, and TCRdb kept only the in-frame ones, dropping some. The data show 120,000 or so clones, more than 75% seen once. This sample comprised peripheral blood, obtained on day 0 of AZD1222 vaccination. The receptor was isolated from an adult in good health.

The CDR3 here is CASSQVGRARTYEQYF. CDR3 bases: TGCGCCAGCAGCCAAGTAGGGAGGGCCCGAACCTACGAGCAGTACTTC. The chain employs TRBV4-1 and TRBJ2-7; 7 bases agree with TRBD2. Germline assignment: CDR1 MGHRA and CDR2 YSYEKL. The CDR3 is 16 residues long. V lost 1 base, J lost 2 bases, and 8 bases stayed unmatched.